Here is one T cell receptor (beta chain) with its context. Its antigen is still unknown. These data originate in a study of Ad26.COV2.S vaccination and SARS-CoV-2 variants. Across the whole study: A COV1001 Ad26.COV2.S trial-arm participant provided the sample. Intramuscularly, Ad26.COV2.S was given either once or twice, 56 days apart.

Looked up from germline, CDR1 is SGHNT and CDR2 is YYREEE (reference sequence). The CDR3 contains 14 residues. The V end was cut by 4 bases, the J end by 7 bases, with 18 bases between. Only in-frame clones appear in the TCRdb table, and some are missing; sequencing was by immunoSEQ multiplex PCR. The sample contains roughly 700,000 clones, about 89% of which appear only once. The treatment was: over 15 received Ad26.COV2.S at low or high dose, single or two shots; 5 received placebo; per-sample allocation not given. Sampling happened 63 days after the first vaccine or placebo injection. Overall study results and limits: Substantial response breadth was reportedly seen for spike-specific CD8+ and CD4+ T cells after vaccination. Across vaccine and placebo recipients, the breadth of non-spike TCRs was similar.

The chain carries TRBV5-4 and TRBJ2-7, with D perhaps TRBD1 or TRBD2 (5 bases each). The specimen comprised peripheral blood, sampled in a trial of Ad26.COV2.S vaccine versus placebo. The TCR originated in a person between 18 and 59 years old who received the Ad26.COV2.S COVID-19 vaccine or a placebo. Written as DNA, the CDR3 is TGTGCCAGCAGCCCCCGGGACGGGATTCCGGAGCAGTACTTC. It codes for CASSPRDGIPEQYF.